These 32 T cell receptor beta chains share one sample of origin, sequenced in a study of Graves' ophthalmopathy and Graves' hyperthyroidism. RNA transcripts served as template for amplifying TCR beta CDR3 sequences. Scientists carried out first-round RT-PCR using HTBI primers and then a second-round multiplex PCR. TCRdb used MiXCR to reprocess the multiplex PCR reads, holding one entry per CDR3 protein. Here the sample spans almost 400,000 distinct CDR3 sequences, 15% to 20% being singletons. The source material was peripheral blood. The receptors shown here come from a woman aged 18-35 years with Graves' ophthalmopathy.

This clonotype was recorded many times. V is TRBV10-2 and J is TRBJ2-7, with D perhaps TRBD2 (6 bases). The V end lost 4 bases, the J end lost 2 bases, and 15 bases lay between the germline ends. Germline CDR1 is WSHSY and CDR2 is SAAADI. The CDR3 sequence is 15 residues long. The CDR3 bases are TGCGCCAGCAGTGCATTGGAGGGTCTTACCTACGAGCAGTACTTC. It codes for CASSALEGLTYEQYF.

This clonotype was counted at least ten times. The chain is built from TRBV29-1 and TRBJ2-4; D is unresolved. Germline assignment: CDR1 SQVTM and CDR2 ANQGSEA. The CDR3 covers 15 residues. The V end was cut by 3 bases, the J end by 1 base, with 13 bases between. The CDR3 loop is CSVEVVGGAKNIQYF. Here the CDR3 DNA reads TGCAGCGTTGAGGTAGTTGGTGGCGCCAAAAACATTCAGTACTTC.

This clonotype has a count of ten or more. The chain combines TRBV20-1 with TRBJ1-5; 7 bases align to TRBD1. V gave up 6 bases and J gave up 3 bases; unmatched junction bases: 2. The germline gives CDR1 DFQATT, CDR2 SNEGSKA (reference sequence). The CDR3 extends over 12 amino acids. The CDR3 region is CSAGTVNQPQHF. DNA of the CDR3: TGCAGTGCCGGGACAGTCAATCAGCCCCAGCATTTT.

The chain uses TRBV20-1 and TRBJ1-1, with unresolved D. Germline CDR1 is DFQATT and CDR2 is SNEGSKA (reference sequence). The CDR3 loop spans 12 amino acids. Deletions cut 1 base from V and 1 base from J, with 4 bases between. The CDR3 nucleotides read TGCAGTGCTAGAGGGCCGAACACTGAAGCTTTCTTT. Protein product: CSARGPNTEAFF.

The rearrangement joins TRBV6-5 to TRBJ2-7; D remains unclear. Germline loops: CDR1 MNHEY, CDR2 SVGAGI. The V end lost 4 bases, the J end lost 1 base, and 17 bases lay between the germline ends. This CDR3 is 16 amino acids long. The CDR3 sequence: CASSFTTTEFSYEQYF. CDR3 DNA: TGTGCCAGCAGTTTCACGACAACAGAGTTTTCCTACGAGCAGTACTTC.

The CDR3: CASSSGQGYPYNSPLHF. DNA of the CDR3: TGTGCCAGCAGTTCGGGACAGGGGTATCCCTATAATTCACCCCTCCACTTT. J is TRBJ1-6 and V is TRBV27; 10 bases align to TRBD1. The CDR3 extends over 17 amino acids. V lost 4 bases to trimming and J lost 2 bases; unmatched junction nucleotides: 5. Germline CDR1 is MNHEY and CDR2 is SMNVEV (reference sequence).

This clonotype was seen many times. This chain links TRBV6-1 with TRBJ2-4; D is possibly TRBD1 (6 bases). V was shortened by 5 bases and J by 12 bases, with 11 bases between the two germline ends. Looked up from germline, CDR1 is MNHNS and CDR2 is SASEGT. This CDR3 region has 11 residues. This CDR3 is CASSYRVNQYF. CDR3 bases: TGTGCCAGCAGTTACAGGGTTAATCAGTACTTC.

This clonotype has ten or more counts. This chain uses TRBV6-5 with TRBJ2-2, with 7 bases that match TRBD2. This CDR3 has 13 amino acids. Germline CDR1 reads MNHEY; CDR2 reads SVGAGI. J gave up 4 bases and V 8 bases, and 4 bases lay outside the gene matches. CDR3 sequence (DNA): TGTGCCAGCCGGGGAGGGACCACCGGGGAGCTGTTTTTT. Translating it yields CASRGGTTGELFF.

This clonotype came up many times. The V call is TRBV5-1, the J call TRBJ1-2; D ambiguous. Trimming removed 0 bases at V and 5 bases at J, with 11 bases between. There are 14 residues in the CDR3. CDR1 and CDR2 from the germline V gene are SGHRS and YFSETQ. Here the CDR3 DNA reads TGCGCCAGCAGCTTGGTATCTGGCGTATATGGCTACACCTTC. It translates to CASSLVSGVYGYTF.

This chain joins TRBV7-2 and TRBJ2-5; TRBD1 agrees at 7 bases. Germline V lookup: CDR1 SGHTA, CDR2 FQGNSA. V shed 3 bases, J shed 5 bases, and the junction held 3 bases outside the gene matches. The CDR3 length is 13 residues. CDR3 DNA: TGTGCCAGCAGCTTGCAACAGGGGGAGACCCAGTACTTC. It encodes CASSLQQGETQYF.

This clonotype occurred many times. The chain uses TRBV11-2 and TRBJ1-2, with TRBD1 matching 8 bases. Germline loops: CDR1 SGHAT, CDR2 FQNNGV. CDR3 size: 15 residues. The V gene end was trimmed by 5 bases and the J gene end by 8 bases; junction bases not matched to a gene: 13. This chain's CDR3 is CASSPLRGRSSGYTF. The CDR3 region has the DNA TGTGCCAGCAGCCCCCTCAGGGGGCGGTCGTCGGGCTACACCTTC.

This clonotype was found many times. The gene calls are TRBV28 and TRBJ2-2; D ambiguous. The length of the CDR3 is 14 residues. Germline loops: CDR1 MDHEN, CDR2 SYDVKM. V lost 4 bases, J lost 4 bases, and 10 bases lay in between. For the CDR3, the DNA is TGTGCCAGCAGTTCCCCCTCTGGCACCGGGGAGCTGTTTTTT. It translates to CASSSPSGTGELFF.

This clonotype was observed many times. This rearrangement joins TRBV28 to TRBJ1-2; D call uncertain. This CDR3 region has 13 residues. V was shortened by 0 bases and J by 6 bases, with 8 bases between the two germline ends. The germline CDR1 and CDR2 sequences are MDHEN and SYDVKM. The CDR3 DNA is TGTGCCAGCAGTTTATGGAGATACGATGGCTACACCTTC. Amino acid sequence: CASSLWRYDGYTF.

The gene calls are TRBV24-1 and TRBJ1-1; D is undetermined. With 2 bases removed from V and 5 bases from J, the gap between germline ends came to 8 bases. The CDR3 has 13 residues. Germline CDR1 reads KGHDR; CDR2 reads SFDVKD. CDR3 sequence reads: CATSDWTRTEAFF. The CDR3 coding sequence is TGTGCCACCAGTGATTGGACGAGGACTGAAGCTTTCTTT.

The rearrangement links TRBV6-1 to TRBJ2-7, with TRBD1 identical over 8 bases. Germline V gene data show CDR1 as MNHNS and CDR2 as SASEGT. The V and J ends lost 4 bases and 2 bases, in that order; junction bases with no gene match: 4. This CDR3 has 14 residues. CDR3 nucleotide sequence: TGTGCCAGCAGTGGGACAGGGTCTACCTACGAGCAGTACTTC. This gives the protein CASSGTGSTYEQYF.

The V gene is TRBV24-1, the J gene TRBJ1-2; 8 nucleotides agree with TRBD1. The junction had 5 bases not matched to a gene; V was cut back by 2 bases and J by 4 bases. Germline loops: CDR1 KGHDR, CDR2 SFDVKD. This CDR3 contains 15 residues. CDR3 region: CATSDSGTGIYGYTF. CDR3 in DNA: TGTGCCACCAGTGATTCCGGGACAGGCATCTATGGCTACACCTTC.

V is TRBV27 and J is TRBJ2-7; 9 nucleotides agree with TRBD2. With 8 bases clipped from V and 2 bases from J, the junction kept 1 base outside the gene matches. This CDR3 has 12 residues. Germline V gives CDR1 MNHEY, CDR2 SMNVEV (reference sequence). For the CDR3, the DNA is TGTGCCAGCGCGGGAGGGGCCTACGAGCAGTACTTC. It specifies CASAGGAYEQYF.

Notes on this clonotype: This clone may be a read error of a much larger clone one base away. The chain employs TRBV5-1 and TRBJ2-3; no clear D. CDR1 is SGHRS, CDR2 YFSETQ, per germline. The CDR3 contains 15 residues. With 3 bases removed from V and 4 bases from J, the gap between germline ends came to 15 bases. The CDR3 coding sequence is TGCGCCAGCAGCTCGGAATCTCCCCGTGCAGATACGCAGTATTTT. Protein: CASSSESPRADTQYF.

This clonotype was found many times. The gene calls are TRBV7-9 and TRBJ2-7; D possibly matches TRBD1 or TRBD2 (6 bases each). The CDR3 is 17 residues long. Germline V lookup: CDR1 SEHNR, CDR2 FQNEAQ (reference sequence). Trimming removed 0 bases from V and 3 bases from J, with 18 bases in between. The CDR3 is CASSLAGGRNNFYEQYF. The CDR3 nucleotides read TGTGCCAGCAGCTTAGCGGGGGGCAGAAACAATTTCTACGAGCAGTACTTC.

In this sample, this clonotype turned up many times. The chain links TRBV19 to TRBJ1-5, with 9 bases fitting TRBD1. V shed 7 bases and J 1 base; nucleotides not matched to a gene: 8. CDR1 is LNHDA and CDR2 is SQIVND in the germline V gene (reference sequence). The CDR3 length is 16 residues. CDR3 nucleotide sequence: TGTGCCAGTAAGATAGGGACAGGGTACAGCAATCAGCCCCAGCATTTT. Protein: CASKIGTGYSNQPQHF.

This clonotype was counted ten times or more. V is TRBV15 and J is TRBJ2-7; 7 bases line up with TRBD1. J gave up 1 base and V 0 bases, and 3 bases lay outside the gene matches. The germline V gene encodes CDR1 LNHNV and CDR2 YYDKDF (reference sequence). The CDR3 has 15 residues. In nucleotides, the CDR3 is TGTGCCACCAGCAGAGAGGACAGGAGATCCTACGAGCAGTACTTC. Encoded protein: CATSREDRRSYEQYF.

In its sample, this clonotype was seen many times. The CDR3 region has the DNA TGTGCCAGCAGCTTAATTACGGGAAATTCACCCCTCCACTTT. It yields the protein CASSLITGNSPLHF. V is TRBV7-9 and J is TRBJ1-6; D not resolved. Germline CDR1 is SEHNR and CDR2 is FQNEAQ (reference sequence). The ends were cut back, 2 bases at V and 7 bases at J, with 9 bases in the middle. This CDR3 spans 14 amino acids.

The chain has TRBV6-1 and TRBJ2-7, with D unclear. In germline, CDR1 is MNHNS, CDR2 SASEGT. CDR3 length: 12 amino acids. Trimming shortened V by 3 bases and J by 3 bases, and 6 bases separated the two germline ends. The CDR3 sequence: CASSDPGYEQYF. The CDR3 DNA reads as TGTGCCAGCAGTGACCCCGGCTACGAGCAGTACTTC.

At least ten counts were recorded for this clonotype. The J gene is TRBJ2-7, the V gene TRBV20-1; D call uncertain. The CDR3 spans 11 residues. The V end lost 2 bases, the J end lost 5 bases, and 7 bases lay between the germline ends. CDR1 and CDR2 from the germline V gene are DFQATT and SNEGSKA (reference sequence). In DNA, the CDR3 is TGCAGTGCTAGATCGGGCCACGAGCAGTACTTC. Its protein is CSARSGHEQYF.

Ten or more counts support this clonotype. The chain has TRBV11-2 and TRBJ1-6; no clear D. CDR3 length: 14 amino acids. Deletions cut 5 bases from V and 0 bases from J, with 5 bases between. Germline values: CDR1 SGHAT, CDR2 FQNNGV. For the CDR3, the DNA is TGTGCCAGCAGCCATAGCTCCTATAATTCACCCCTCCACTTT. Amino acids: CASSHSSYNSPLHF.

This clonotype was observed at least ten times. The chain couples TRBV29-1 to TRBJ2-7, with 10 positions matching TRBD1. V gave up 1 base and J gave up 1 base; unmatched junction bases: 1. Per germline, CDR1 SQVTM and CDR2 ANQGSEA. The CDR3 runs to 14 residues. CDR3 in amino acids: CSVEGTGGSYEQYF. The CDR3 bases are TGCAGCGTTGAAGGGACAGGGGGTTCCTACGAGCAGTACTTC.

In this sample, this clonotype turned up many times. The CDR3 coding sequence is TGTGCCAGCAGTGAATTACCGGGGGGCGAGCAGTACTTC. Its translation is CASSELPGGEQYF. The chain joins TRBV25-1 to TRBJ2-7; 7 nucleotides line up with TRBD2. The germline V gene encodes CDR1 MGHDK and CDR2 SYGVNS. The J segment lost 6 bases and the V segment lost 1 base, leaving 3 bases of the junction unmatched. This CDR3 is built from 13 residues.

This clonotype has more than one count but fewer than ten. The chain links TRBV24-1 to TRBJ2-2; D gene ambiguous. The CDR3 consists of 15 residues. Germline-derived CDR1 and CDR2 are KGHDR and SFDVKD. Trimming shortened V by 0 bases and J by 8 bases, and 12 bases separated the two germline ends. The CDR3, as DNA: TGTGCCACCAGTGATTTGAATAGCTCTTGGGGGGAGCTGTTTTTT. Protein: CATSDLNSSWGELFF.

CDR3 residues: CASSYSGDLGTDTQYF. The CDR3, as DNA: TGTGCCAGCAGTTACTCTGGCGATTTGGGCACAGATACGCAGTATTTT. This chain uses TRBV6-5 with TRBJ2-3; no reliable D call. The CDR3 loop spans 16 amino acids. Germline loops: CDR1 MNHEY, CDR2 SVGAGI. The V end was cut by 0 bases, the J end by 1 base, with 11 bases between.

This clonotype has ten or more counts. CDR3 in amino acids: CASSPDRLAGGNEQYF. The CDR3 DNA is TGCGCCAGCAGCCCAGATCGACTAGCGGGAGGGAACGAGCAGTACTTC. The J gene is TRBJ2-7, the V gene TRBV5-1, with 14 bases identical to TRBD2. Trimming cost V 4 bases and J 5 bases; bases outside gene matches: 8. CDR3 length equals 16 residues. Germline CDR1 is SGHRS and CDR2 is YFSETQ.

In its sample, this clonotype was seen many times. The V call is TRBV5-6, the J call TRBJ1-5, with no clear D. V lost 2 bases and J 9 bases, leaving 9 bases between the germline ends. This CDR3 spans 12 amino acids. Germline V CDR1 and CDR2: SGHDT, YYEEEE. The CDR3 coding sequence is TGTGCCAGCAGCTTTGGACCGGGGCCCCAGCATTTT. Residues: CASSFGPGPQHF.

This clonotype was counted at least ten times. This rearrangement joins TRBV11-2 to TRBJ2-2, with D unresolved. V was clipped by 0 bases and J by 5 bases, with 10 bases between them. Germline V gene data show CDR1 as SGHAT and CDR2 as FQNNGV. CDR3 size: 15 residues. The CDR3 is CASSLDLLSTGELFF. The CDR3 DNA follows: TGTGCCAGCAGCTTAGATCTCCTATCAACCGGGGAGCTGTTTTTT.